The clone carrying this TCR beta chain is a singleton in its sample. Its antigen remains unknown. Being one base from a much bigger clone, this may be a read error. The length of the CDR3 is 14 residues. Germline V gives CDR1 LGHNA, CDR2 YSLEER. The data were taken from a study of glioma-infiltrating T cells. Broader study findings: Above-expected tissue-blood divergence occurred in all gliomas, most in low-grade ones. Very few CDR3 sequences were shared between tissue and blood.

TCR alpha and beta CDR3 regions were amplified from RNA using iRepertoire nested multiplex PCR. Tissue mRNA or PBMC total RNA, roughly 90-450 ng, went into one-step reverse transcription and amplification. Using its own MiXCR run on the multiplex PCR reads, TCRdb lists one record per CDR3 protein. The sample holds under 20,000 distinct CDR3 sequences; roughly 60% are singletons and the top ten take 42%. The sequenced sample consisted of glioma tissue, nonneoplastic brain tissue, or PBMCs (not recorded which). The V call is TRBV4-3, the J call TRBJ2-5, with TRBD1 matching over 10 bases. This clonotype originated in a human donor with low-grade glioma or glioblastoma, undergoing nonglioma brain surgery, or in good health (not recorded which). CDR3 in amino acids: CASSPGTGEENQYF. CDR3 nucleotides: TGCGCCAGCAGCCCCGGGACAGGGGAAGAGAACCAGTACTTC.